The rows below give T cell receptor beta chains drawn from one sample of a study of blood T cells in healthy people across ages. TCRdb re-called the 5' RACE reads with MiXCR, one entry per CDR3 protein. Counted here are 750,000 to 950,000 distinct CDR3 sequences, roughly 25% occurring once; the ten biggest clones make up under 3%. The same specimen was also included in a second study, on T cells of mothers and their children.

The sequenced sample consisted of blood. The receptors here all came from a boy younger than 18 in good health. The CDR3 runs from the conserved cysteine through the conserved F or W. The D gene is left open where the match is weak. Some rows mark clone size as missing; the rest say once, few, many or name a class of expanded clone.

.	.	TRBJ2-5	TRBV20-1	TGCAGTGCTAGAGAGGGGGTTCCGGGGAATGAGCAGTCCTTC	CSAREGVPGNEQSF
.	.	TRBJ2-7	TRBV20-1	TGCAGTGCTAGAGGCCAGGGACTGTACGAGCAGTACTTC	CSARGQGLYEQYF
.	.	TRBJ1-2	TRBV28	TGTGCCAGCAGTCCAGAGGGAGGGTTCCTCTATGGCTACACCTTC	CASSPEGGFLYGYTF
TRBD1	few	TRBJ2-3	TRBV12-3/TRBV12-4	TGTGCCAGCAGCCCGCCGGGACCGACAGGGGGAACAGATACGCAGTATTTT	CASSPPGPTGGTDTQYF
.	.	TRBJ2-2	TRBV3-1	TGTGCCAGCAGCCCCTTGATCACCGGGGAGCTGTTTTTT	CASSPLITGELFF
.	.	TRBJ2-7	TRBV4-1	TGCGCCAGCAGCCGAGATCGGGCAATAGCCTACGAGCAGTACTTC	CASSRDRAIAYEQYF
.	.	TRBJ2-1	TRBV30	TGTGCCTGGAGTCGGTCAGGAATGAATGAGCAGTTCTTC	CAWSRSGMNEQFF
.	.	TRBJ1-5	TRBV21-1	TGTGCCGGCAGAGCAGAAGGGACAGGGTACAATCAGCCCCAGCATTTT	CAGRAEGTGYNQPQHF
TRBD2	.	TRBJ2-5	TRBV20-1	TGCAGTGCCGATTCTAGCGGGGGCGAGACCCAGTACTTC	CSADSSGGETQYF
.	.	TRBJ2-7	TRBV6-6	TGTGCCAGCTCCCCAGCGGCTTACGAGCAGTACTTC	CASSPAAYEQYF
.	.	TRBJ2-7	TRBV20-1	TGCAGTGCTAGAAAGGACAGATCCTACGAGCAGTACTTC	CSARKDRSYEQYF
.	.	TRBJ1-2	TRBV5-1	TGCGCCAGCAGAAGCCCCGGGACCTTGTATGGCTACACCTTC	CASRSPGTLYGYTF
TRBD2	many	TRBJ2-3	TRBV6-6	TGTGCCAGCAGTTTGAGCGGGGGGGATACGCAGTATTTT	CASSLSGGDTQYF
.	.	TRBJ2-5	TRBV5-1	TGCGCCAGCAGCTTCGACATCCAAGAGACCCAGTACTTC	CASSFDIQETQYF
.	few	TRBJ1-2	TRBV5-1	TGCGCCAGCAGCTTGAATAGCGGCTACACCTTC	CASSLNSGYTF
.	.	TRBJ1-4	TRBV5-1	TGCGCCAGCAGCGACGGGGGATTTAATGAAAAACTGTTTTTT	CASSDGGFNEKLFF
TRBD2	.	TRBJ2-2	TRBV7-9	TGTGCCAGCAGCCTAACTAGCGGAGTCGGGGAGCTGTTTTTT	CASSLTSGVGELFF
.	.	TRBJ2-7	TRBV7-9	TGTGCCAGCAGCTTAGGCAGGCCCCCCTCCTACGAGCAGTACTTC	CASSLGRPPSYEQYF
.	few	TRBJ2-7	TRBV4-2	TGTGCCAGCAGCCAAGAGGGGGGCGGCGAGCAGTACTTC	CASSQEGGGEQYF
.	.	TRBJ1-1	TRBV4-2	TGTGCCAGCAGCCATCCGAATCAGGGTCTCACTGAAGCTTTCTTT	CASSHPNQGLTEAFF
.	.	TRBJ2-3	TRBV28	TGTGCCAGCAGTTCCCCCGCGGCCGCCGGGGTTCGAGAAGATACGCAGTATTTT	CASSSPAAAGVREDTQYF
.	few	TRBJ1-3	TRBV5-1	TGCGCCAGCAGCTTGGTGGGGGATTTAAGAAACACCATATATTTT	CASSLVGDLRNTIYF
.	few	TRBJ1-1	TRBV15	TGTGCCACCAGCAGAGATCGAGGCAAGAACACCGAAACTTTCTTT	CATSRDRGKNTETFF
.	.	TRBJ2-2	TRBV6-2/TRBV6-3	TGTGCCAGCAGACAAGTTTTGACCGGGGAGCTGTTTTTT	CASRQVLTGELFF
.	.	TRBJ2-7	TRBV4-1	TGCGCCAGCAGCCAAGGGTGGGGAGTATCCTACGAGCAGTACTTC	CASSQGWGVSYEQYF
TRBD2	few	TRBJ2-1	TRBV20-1	TGCAGTGCTAGGACTAGCGCCTCGAATGAGCAGTTCTTC	CSARTSASNEQFF
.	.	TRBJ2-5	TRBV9	TGTGCCAGCAGCGTAGCAGGCAGGGAAGGAGAGACCCAGTACTTC	CASSVAGREGETQYF
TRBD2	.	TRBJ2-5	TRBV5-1	TGCGCCAGCACGACTACACCGGGGGGAGAAGAGACCCAGTACTTC	CASTTTPGGEETQYF
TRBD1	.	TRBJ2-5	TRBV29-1	TGCAGCGTCTGGGACAGTGAAGAGACCCAGTACTTC	CSVWDSEETQYF
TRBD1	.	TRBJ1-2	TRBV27	TGTGCCAGCAGCCTGACAGGGGTGGATGGCTACACCTTC	CASSLTGVDGYTF
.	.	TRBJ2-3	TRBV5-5	TGTGCCAGCAGCGGGAGGACAGGCACAGATACGCAGTATTTT	CASSGRTGTDTQYF
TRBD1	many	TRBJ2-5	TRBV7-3	TGTGCCAGCAGCCGGGACAGACAAGAGACCCAGTACTTC	CASSRDRQETQYF
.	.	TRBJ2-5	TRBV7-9	TGTGCCAGCAGCCACCAACGGGGCTTGGGAGAGACCCAGTACTTC	CASSHQRGLGETQYF
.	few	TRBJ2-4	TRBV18	TGTGCCAGCTCACTTGCTCAGACAGCCAAAAACATTCAGTACTTC	CASSLAQTAKNIQYF
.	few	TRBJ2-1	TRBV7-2	TGTGCCAGCAGCTTAGCTCCCAATGAGCAGTTCTTC	CASSLAPNEQFF
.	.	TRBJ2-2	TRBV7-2	TGTGCCAGCAGCTTGAGGCAGAAGAACACCGGGGAGCTGTTTTTT	CASSLRQKNTGELFF
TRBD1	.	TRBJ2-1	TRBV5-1	TGCGCCAGCAGCTTGAAGGGACAGGGGGGCCTTAATGAGCAGTTCTTC	CASSLKGQGGLNEQFF
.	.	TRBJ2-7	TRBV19	TGTGCCAGTAGTACGACAGCCCCGTTCGGGATCGAGCAGTACTTC	CASSTTAPFGIEQYF
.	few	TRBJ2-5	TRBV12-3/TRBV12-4	TGTGCCAGCAGCTTACCCCGGACGAGAGGCGAGACCCAGTACTTC	CASSLPRTRGETQYF
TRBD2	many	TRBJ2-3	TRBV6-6	TGTGCCAGCAGCCGCACAGCGGGGGGGAACAGGGATACGCAGTATTTT	CASSRTAGGNRDTQYF
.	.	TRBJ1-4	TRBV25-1	TGTGCCAGCAGTGACCCCAGGGGACGGGATGAAAAACTGTTTTTT	CASSDPRGRDEKLFF
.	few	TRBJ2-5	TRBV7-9	TGTGCCAGCAGCTTAGAGGACTCACACTACCAAGAGACCCAGTACTTC	CASSLEDSHYQETQYF
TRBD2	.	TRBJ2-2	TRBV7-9	TGTGCCAGCAGCGCGACCCCGGGACTAGCGGGAGCGAACACCGGGGAGCTGTTTTTT	CASSATPGLAGANTGELFF
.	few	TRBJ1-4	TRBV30	TGTGCCTGGAGTGTAGGGGCAGGGGCTAATGAAAAACTGTTTTTT	CAWSVGAGANEKLFF
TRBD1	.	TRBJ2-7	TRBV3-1	TGTGCCAGCAGCCAAGTGACAGGGAACGAGCAGTACTTC	CASSQVTGNEQYF
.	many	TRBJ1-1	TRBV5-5	TGTGCCAGCAGCTTGGTCGCGTGGGAAGCTTTCTTT	CASSLVAWEAFF
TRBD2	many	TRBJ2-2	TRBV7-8	TGTGCCAGCAGCCTTAGCGGGGGGTACACCGGGGAGCTGTTTTTT	CASSLSGGYTGELFF
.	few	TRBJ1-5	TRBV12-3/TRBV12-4	TGTGCCTCAGGGGATCAGCCCCAGCATTTT	CASGDQPQHF
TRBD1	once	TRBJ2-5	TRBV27	TGTGCCAGCAGCCCTTTCGGGACAGGGTACCAAGAGACCCAGTACTTC	CASSPFGTGYQETQYF
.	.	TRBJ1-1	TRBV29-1	TGCAGCGTCGGCCGGACGGTGAACACTGAAGCTTTCTTT	CSVGRTVNTEAFF
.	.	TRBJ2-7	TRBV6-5	TGTGCCAGCAGTCGAGTGGGTCTGGAGCAGTACTTC	CASSRVGLEQYF